This entry is about one T cell receptor beta chain. The CDR3 runs to 15 residues. Germline lookup yields CDR1 MNHNS and CDR2 SASEGT. Deletions cut 4 bases from V and 5 bases from J, with 16 bases between. Assay used: immunoSEQ multiplex PCR; TCRdb lists only in-frame clones, some missing. The sample records some 78,000 clones, about nine tenths being singletons. This sample stems from a study of radiation and T cells in renal cell carcinoma. Time point reported: blood 4 weeks post-SBRT, at nephrectomy. The treatment here: 15 Gy SBRT to primary tumor, nephrectomy 4 weeks later. The patient's renal cell carcinoma had clear cell pathology.

The specimen comprised blood, sampled from a patient whose treatment included radiotherapy and nephrectomy. The rearrangement joins TRBV6-1 to TRBJ2-3; D call uncertain. The receptor's source is an older woman with renal cell carcinoma. The CDR3 loop is CASSGQGLVVDTQYF. The CDR3 region has the DNA TGTGCCAGCAGTGGACAAGGGTTAGTCGTAGATACGCAGTATTTT.